The rows below give T cell receptor beta chains drawn from one sample of a study of blood T cell repertoires in COVID-19. Clones were read by immunoSEQ multiplex PCR, and TCRdb kept only the in-frame ones, dropping some. The sample records around 160,000 clones, roughly 80% being singletons. The sequenced sample consisted of peripheral blood. All receptors derive from a woman older than 75 with acute or convalescent COVID-19. Each CDR3 is given with its conserved first and last residue. The D gene is left open where the match is weak. Clone sizes are given selectively: once, few, many, or a class where the clone is expanded.

CASSPGGRDGTDTQYF	TGTGCCAGCAGCCCCGGAGGACGGGATGGAACAGATACGCAGTATTTT	.	.	TRBV6-6	TRBJ2-3
CATSGGAHEQFF	TGTGCCACTAGCGGGGGGGCCCATGAGCAGTTCTTC	TRBD2	.	TRBV30	TRBJ2-1
CASSQDLRGGYTF	TGTGCCAGCAGCCAAGATCTGCGGGGTGGCTACACCTTC	.	.	TRBV4-2	TRBJ1-2
CASSDLVAVVTDTQYF	TGTGCCAGCAGTGATTTGGTAGCGGTGGTCACAGATACGCAGTATTTT	.	.	TRBV2	TRBJ2-3
CASIWDRYNSPLHF	TGTGCCAGCATCTGGGACAGATATAATTCACCCCTCCACTTT	.	few	TRBV21-1	TRBJ1-6
CASSPESTGTQYF	TGTGCCAGCTCACCAGAGTCCACGGGGACCCAGTACTTC	.	.	TRBV18	TRBJ2-5
CASSQGVYGYTF	TGTGCCAGCAGCCAGGGTGTCTATGGCTACACCTTC	.	.	TRBV28	TRBJ1-2
CASSQELRGGRKETQYF	TGCGCCAGCAGCCAAGAATTACGGGGCGGGAGGAAAGAGACCCAGTACTTC	TRBD2	.	TRBV4-1	TRBJ2-5
CASSLGGTAYGYTF	TGTGCCAGCAGCTTGGGAGGGACAGCCTATGGCTACACCTTC	TRBD1	few	TRBV5-4	TRBJ1-2
CASSLAHGRGEETQYF	TGTGCCAGCAGCTTAGCGCATGGCAGGGGTGAAGAGACCCAGTACTTC	.	.	TRBV7-9	TRBJ2-5
CASSDKDMNQPQHF	TGTGCCAGCAGCGACAAGGACATGAATCAGCCCCAGCATTTT	.	.	TRBV2	TRBJ1-5
CASSLGVENTEAFF	TGTGCCAGCAGCTTAGGAGTCGAGAACACTGAAGCTTTCTTT	.	.	TRBV11-2	TRBJ1-1
CASSPWAGVNTEAFF	TGCGCCAGCAGCCCGTGGGCGGGGGTGAACACTGAAGCTTTCTTT	.	.	TRBV5-1	TRBJ1-1
CASSQAPGTVSYEQYF	TGCGCCAGCAGCCAAGCCCCGGGGACAGTCTCCTACGAGCAGTACTTC	TRBD1	once	TRBV4-1	TRBJ2-7
CASSLGPVNTGELFF	TGTGCCAGCAGCTTGGGTCCAGTCAACACCGGGGAGCTGTTTTTT	.	.	TRBV5-5	TRBJ2-2
CASSLVFDRDRGGTEAFF	TGTGCCAGCAGCTTGGTCTTTGACCGGGACAGGGGTGGGACTGAAGCTTTCTTT	TRBD1	.	TRBV5-6	TRBJ1-1
CASSLAGGKTGNTIYF	TGTGCCAGCAGCTTAGCTGGAGGGAAGACCGGAAACACCATATATTTT	.	.	TRBV11-1	TRBJ1-3
CASSLGRGRSGNTIYF	TGTGCCAGCAGCTTAGGGCGGGGCCGCTCTGGAAACACCATATATTTT	.	once	TRBV7-6	TRBJ1-3
CASSYTSTRGGYGYTF	TGTGCCAGCAGTTACACCTCGACCCGAGGGGGCTATGGCTACACCTTC	.	once	TRBV6-5	TRBJ1-2
CASSITRARDQYF	TGTGCCAGTAGTATAACGCGGGCGAGGGATCAGTACTTC	.	.	TRBV19	TRBJ2-4
CASSAEVGKLFF	TGTGCCAGCAGTGCGGAGGTTGGAAAACTGTTTTTT	.	.	TRBV2	TRBJ1-4
CASSLGQEPEAFF	TGCGCCAGCAGCTTGGGACAGGAGCCTGAAGCTTTCTTT	.	.	TRBV5-1	TRBJ1-1
CASCPGEGDSNQPQHF	TGTGCCAGCTGCCCAGGGGAGGGGGACAGCAATCAGCCCCAGCATTTT	.	.	TRBV6-6	TRBJ1-5
CASSLVYEEGTGELFF	TGTGCCAGCAGTTTGGTGTATGAGGAGGGGACCGGGGAGCTGTTTTTT	.	.	TRBV27	TRBJ2-2
CASTRSGASTDTQYF	TGTGCCAGCACCCGTAGCGGGGCTAGCACAGATACGCAGTATTTT	TRBD2	.	TRBV6-4	TRBJ2-3
CASSFAPGTMGETQYF	TGTGCCAGCAGCTTCGCTCCCGGGACTATGGGAGAGACCCAGTACTTC	TRBD2	.	TRBV5-4	TRBJ2-5
CASSPLPGQTFNEKLFF	TGTGCCAGCTCACCACTCCCGGGACAGACTTTTAATGAAAAACTGTTTTTT	TRBD1	.	TRBV18	TRBJ1-4
CASSQAGGPTETQYF	TGTGCCAGCAGCCAAGCCGGGGGTCCCACGGAGACCCAGTACTTC	.	.	TRBV3-1/TRBV3-2	TRBJ2-5
CATSDKGHSYGYTF	TGTGCCACCAGTGATAAGGGACACAGCTATGGCTACACCTTC	.	.	TRBV24-1	TRBJ1-2
CASSLLAVSTDTQYF	TGTGCCAGCAGTTTACTAGCGGTTAGCACAGATACGCAGTATTTT	TRBD2	.	TRBV28	TRBJ2-3
CASSQTAGGAYNEQFF	TGTGCCAGCAGCCAAACAGCGGGAGGCGCCTACAATGAGCAGTTCTTC	TRBD2	.	TRBV3-1/TRBV3-2	TRBJ2-1
CASSLGGAGRKETQYF	TGTGCCAGCAGTTTAGGCGGAGCGGGGAGAAAAGAGACCCAGTACTTC	TRBD2	.	TRBV28	TRBJ2-5
CASRGLAGGTGELFF	TGTGCCAGCAGGGGACTAGCGGGGGGAACCGGGGAGCTGTTTTTT	TRBD2	.	TRBV2	TRBJ2-2
CASSGTSGSTGELFF	TGCGCCAGCAGCGGGACTAGCGGGAGTACCGGGGAGCTGTTTTTT	TRBD2	.	TRBV5-1	TRBJ2-2
CASKGTGVEQYF	TGTGCCAGCAAAGGGACAGGGGTCGAGCAGTACTTC	TRBD1	.	TRBV2	TRBJ2-7
CAWSAKQGANEQYF	TGTGCCTGGAGTGCCAAACAGGGGGCGAACGAGCAGTACTTC	TRBD1	.	TRBV30	TRBJ2-7
CASSSNRDTKLFF	TGTGCCAGCAGCTCGAACCGGGACACTAAACTGTTTTTT	.	.	TRBV5-6	TRBJ1-4
CASSHAGGDTDTQYF	TGTGCCAGCAGCCACGCAGGGGGCGACACAGATACGCAGTATTTT	TRBD1	.	TRBV7-2	TRBJ2-3
CASSRGGDFPSEQYF	TGTGCCAGCAGCCGGGGGGGGGACTTCCCCTCCGAGCAGTACTTC	TRBD2	.	TRBV5-4	TRBJ2-7
CASSLGTSGSYNEQFF	TGTGCCAGCAGCTTGGGAACGTCCGGCTCCTACAATGAGCAGTTCTTC	.	.	TRBV5-6	TRBJ2-1
CASSALAGSYNEQFF	TGTGCCAGCAGTGCCCTAGCGGGTTCCTACAATGAGCAGTTCTTC	TRBD2	.	TRBV2	TRBJ2-1
CASSSTDRYGYTF	TGTGCCAGCAGTTCTACGGACAGATATGGCTACACCTTC	.	.	TRBV6-2/TRBV6-3	TRBJ1-2
CASSLWRDNSPLHF	TGTGCCAGCAGTTTATGGCGGGATAATTCACCCCTCCACTTT	.	.	TRBV27	TRBJ1-6
CASSEMRVGQTQYF	TGCGCCAGCAGTGAGATGAGGGTTGGCCAGACCCAGTACTTC	.	.	TRBV10-2	TRBJ2-5
CASSLTEGSPLHF	TGTGCCAGCAGTTTGACAGAAGGTTCACCCCTCCACTTT	.	.	TRBV28	TRBJ1-6
CASSRSGGADTGELFF	TGTGCCAGCAGCAGAAGCGGGGGGGCCGACACCGGGGAGCTGTTTTTT	TRBD2	.	TRBV7-2	TRBJ2-2
CASSEYYRGEDEQYF	TGTGCCAGCAGTGAATACTATCGGGGGGAGGACGAGCAGTACTTC	TRBD2	.	TRBV25-1	TRBJ2-7
CASSHNSGTQYF	TGTGCCAGCAGCCACAACTCGGGAACCCAGTACTTC	.	.	TRBV12-3/TRBV12-4	TRBJ2-5
CATQQGRGEAFF	TGTGCCACCCAACAGGGGCGGGGTGAAGCTTTCTTT	TRBD1	.	TRBV28	TRBJ1-1
CASGEGGSYEQYF	TGCGCCAGCGGGGAGGGCGGATCCTACGAGCAGTACTTC	TRBD2	.	TRBV5-1	TRBJ2-7
CAWSVLSSGGRRWSYNEQFF	TGTGCCTGGAGTGTACTCTCTAGCGGGGGAAGGAGGTGGTCCTACAATGAGCAGTTCTTC	TRBD2	.	TRBV30	TRBJ2-1
CASSPRRELGELFF	TGTGCCAGCTCACCCCGGAGGGAGCTCGGGGAGCTGTTTTTT	.	few	TRBV18	TRBJ2-2
CASSISLEPYREQFF	TGTGCCAGTAGTATATCCCTAGAGCCGTATCGCGAGCAGTTCTTC	.	once	TRBV19	TRBJ2-1
CASSPRWGDTIYF	TGTGCCAGCAGCCCCAGGTGGGGAGACACCATATATTTT	.	many	TRBV7-8	TRBJ1-3
CASTELGSGKSPLHF	TGTGCCAGCACCGAACTGGGGTCAGGGAAATCACCCCTCCACTTT	.	.	TRBV2	TRBJ1-6
CASSLYPGGRGETQYF	TGTGCCAGCAGCTTATATCCTGGGGGGAGAGGAGAGACCCAGTACTTC	.	.	TRBV3-1/TRBV3-2	TRBJ2-5
CASSFWGGLEQYF	TGTGCCAGCAGCTTCTGGGGGGGCCTCGAGCAGTACTTC	.	.	TRBV5-4	TRBJ2-7
CASSVFSTDTQYF	TGTGCCAGCAGCGTATTCTCCACAGATACGCAGTATTTT	.	.	TRBV9	TRBJ2-3